The 2 T cell receptor beta chains below were found in one sample sequenced in a study of blood T cell repertoires in COVID-19 (TCRdb year 2020). The library was prepared using the immunoSEQ multiplex PCR assay. As stored in TCRdb, this immuneACCESS dataset retains in-frame rearrangements with V and J assigned. A fraction of the clones does not appear; measured against another copy, unresolved V genes explain less than half of the discrepancy, and the remainder lacks a known reason. The sample table lists 150,000 to 200,000 clones, 79% of them with a count of one. Together, the top ten hold approximately 7.6% of the sample. Sequences were obtained from peripheral blood. These receptors originate from a woman aged 60-75 years with COVID-19, enrolled during active disease.

The V gene is TRBV7-3, the J gene TRBJ2-1; tentative D call: TRBD1 (6 bases). Germline V gene lookup returns CDR1 SGHTA and CDR2 FQGTGA. V was pared by 2 bases and J by 8 bases, with 10 bases between. The length of the CDR3 is 13 residues. The CDR3 DNA sequence: TGTGCCAGCAGCTTAGTACAGGGCTATGAGCAGTTCTTC. It translates to CASSLVQGYEQFF.

The chain's CDR3 is CASSFQPWDWGGGNTIYF. The CDR3, as DNA: TGCGCCAGCAGCTTTCAACCCTGGGACTGGGGCGGCGGAAACACCATATATTTT. The chain couples TRBV5-1 to TRBJ1-3, with D possibly TRBD1 on 5 matching bases. CDR3 length equals 18 residues. V was shortened by 2 bases and J by 4 bases, with 22 bases between the two germline ends. Germline values: CDR1 SGHRS, CDR2 YFSETQ.